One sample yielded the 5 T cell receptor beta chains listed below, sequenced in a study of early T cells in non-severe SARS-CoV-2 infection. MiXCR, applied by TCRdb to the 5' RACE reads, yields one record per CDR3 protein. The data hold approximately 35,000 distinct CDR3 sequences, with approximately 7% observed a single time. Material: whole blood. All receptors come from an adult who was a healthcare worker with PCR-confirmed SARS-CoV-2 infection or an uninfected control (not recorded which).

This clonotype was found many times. For the CDR3, the DNA is TGTGCCAGCGAAGGGACAAAAAGAACTGAAGCTTTCTTT. It encodes CASEGTKRTEAFF. The J gene is TRBJ1-1, the V gene TRBV28; D possibly corresponds to TRBD1 (6 bases). From germline, CDR1 is MDHEN and CDR2 SYDVKM. Trimming removed 8 bases at V and 5 bases at J, with 15 bases between. This CDR3 contains 13 residues.

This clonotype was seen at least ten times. For the CDR3, the DNA is TGTGCCAGCAGTGGGGACAGATCTTCACCCCTCCACTTT. This translates into CASSGDRSSPLHF. The J gene is TRBJ1-6, the V gene TRBV6-4; 7 nucleotides align to TRBD1. J lost 9 bases, V lost 4 bases, and 3 bases had no gene match. Germline CDR1 MRHNA, CDR2 SNTAGT. The CDR3 extends over 13 amino acids.

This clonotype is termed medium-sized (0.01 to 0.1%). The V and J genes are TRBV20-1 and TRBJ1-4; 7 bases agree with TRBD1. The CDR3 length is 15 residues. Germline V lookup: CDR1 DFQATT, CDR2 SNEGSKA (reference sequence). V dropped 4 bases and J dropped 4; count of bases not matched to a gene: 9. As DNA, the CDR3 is TGCAGTGCTAAGCGGGGGGCAGGGGGTAATGAAAAACTGTTTTTT. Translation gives CSAKRGAGGNEKLFF.

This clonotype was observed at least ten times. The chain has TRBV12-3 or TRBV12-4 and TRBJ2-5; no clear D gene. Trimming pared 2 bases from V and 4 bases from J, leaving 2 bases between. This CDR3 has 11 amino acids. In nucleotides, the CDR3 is TGTGCCAGCAGTTTATCAGAGACCCAGTACTTC. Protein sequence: CASSLSETQYF.

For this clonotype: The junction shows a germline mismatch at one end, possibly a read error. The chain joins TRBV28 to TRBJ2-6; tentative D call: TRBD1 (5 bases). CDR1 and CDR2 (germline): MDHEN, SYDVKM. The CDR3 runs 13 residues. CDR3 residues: CASRTAGANVLIF. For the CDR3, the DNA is TGTGCCAGCAGAACAGCTGGGGCCAACGTCCTGATTTTC.